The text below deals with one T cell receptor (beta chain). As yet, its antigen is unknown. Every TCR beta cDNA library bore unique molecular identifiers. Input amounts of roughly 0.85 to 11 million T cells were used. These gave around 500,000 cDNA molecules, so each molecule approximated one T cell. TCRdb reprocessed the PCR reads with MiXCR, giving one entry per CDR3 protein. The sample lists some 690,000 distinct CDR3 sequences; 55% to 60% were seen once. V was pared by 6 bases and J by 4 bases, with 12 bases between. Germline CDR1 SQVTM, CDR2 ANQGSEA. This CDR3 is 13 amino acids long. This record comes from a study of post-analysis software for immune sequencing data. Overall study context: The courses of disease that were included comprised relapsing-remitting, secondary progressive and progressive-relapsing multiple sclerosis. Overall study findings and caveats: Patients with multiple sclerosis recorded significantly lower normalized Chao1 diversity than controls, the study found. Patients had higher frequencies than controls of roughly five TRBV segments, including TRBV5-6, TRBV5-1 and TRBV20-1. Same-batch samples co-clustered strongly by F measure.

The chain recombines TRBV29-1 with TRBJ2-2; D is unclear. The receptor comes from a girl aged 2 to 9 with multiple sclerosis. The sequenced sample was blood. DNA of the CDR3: TGCAGCGTAGAACACGGAGTCACCGGGGAGCTGTTTTTT. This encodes CSVEHGVTGELFF.